The rows below give T cell receptor beta chains drawn from one sample of a study of cytomegalovirus exposure and HLA in healthy donors. Assay: immunoSEQ multiplex PCR; the TCRdb copy retains only in-frame clones and omits some. The top ten hold around 1.8% of the sample, which has 200,000 to 250,000 clones, around 79% seen once. Sequencing was performed on PBMCs. The origin of the receptors is a man younger than 35 in good health and CMV-seronegative. Both conserved end residues are part of each CDR3. D genes are given only for firm matches. Not every row has a clone size; where given, it reads once, few, many or a size class.

TRBJ1-1,TRBV6-5,NA,NA,CASSYSRAVNTEAFF,TGTGCCAGCAGTTACTCGAGGGCAGTGAACACTGAAGCTTTCTTT
TRBJ2-3,TRBV7-9,TRBD2,few,CASSPSAREWSTDTQYF,TGTGCCAGCAGCCCAAGTGCGCGGGAGTGGAGCACAGATACGCAGTATTTT
TRBJ2-5,TRBV6-5,TRBD1,NA,CASSRDRGETQYF,TGTGCCAGCAGTCGCGACAGGGGAGAGACCCAGTACTTC
TRBJ2-7,TRBV7-2,NA,once,CASSFRAYEQYF,TGTGCCAGCAGCTTCAGGGCGTACGAGCAGTACTTC
TRBJ2-7,TRBV15,TRBD1,NA,CATSRDRDRGAYEQYF,TGTGCCACCAGCAGAGATCGCGACAGGGGTGCCTACGAGCAGTACTTC
TRBJ1-2,TRBV5-4,NA,NA,CASSSGWWGVNGYTF,TGTGCCAGCAGCTCCGGTTGGTGGGGGGTGAATGGCTACACCTTC
TRBJ2-3,TRBV7-9,TRBD1,NA,CASRQQGVSDTQYF,TGTGCCAGCAGACAACAGGGGGTCTCGGATACGCAGTATTTT
TRBJ2-7,TRBV7-3,NA,NA,CASSSSRDSTYEQYF,TGTGCCAGCAGCTCCAGTCGGGACTCGACCTACGAGCAGTACTTC
TRBJ2-1,TRBV5-1,TRBD1,NA,CASSRGQGLRYNEQFF,TGCGCCAGCAGCCGGGGACAGGGTTTGCGGTACAATGAGCAGTTCTTC
TRBJ2-3,TRBV7-2,TRBD2,NA,CASSLVLAGTDTQYF,TGTGCCAGCAGCTTAGTGTTAGCGGGAACAGATACGCAGTATTTT
TRBJ2-3,TRBV7-2,TRBD2,NA,CASSLGLAGGADTQYF,TGTGCCAGCAGCTTAGGGCTAGCGGGGGGGGCAGATACGCAGTATTTT